This TCR beta chain was captured by sequencing in a study of control samples from healthy donors and cancer patients (dated by TCRdb to 2020 to 2022). For this clone: What this receptor recognizes is not known. Base qualities were left out, and no much larger clone turns up one base away.

Library preparation was by the immunoSEQ multiplex PCR assay. TCRdb holds this immuneACCESS table with in-frame rearrangements only. Some clones are missing; in checked studies, unresolved V genes explain under half, and the rest has no known cause. The sample profile shows approximately 90,000 clones; more than 75% of them were found once. The ten biggest clones cover roughly 20% of the sample. The CDR3, from cysteine to phenylalanine, totals 14 residues. Only the CDR3 part of the read is kept: 42 bases, read in frame from the first base. Based on the germline V gene (reference sequence), the CDR1 and CDR2 sequences are SEHNR and FQNEAQ. Trimmed from V: 2 bases; trimmed from J: 9 bases; junction bases lacking a gene match: 4.

The source material was blood. This TCR was sampled from a man younger than 40 in good health. This sequence uses TRBV7-9 and TRBJ1-6; 7 nucleotides in the junction match TRBD1. The DNA sequence is TGTGCCAGCAGCTTAACAGGGGATAGTTCACCCCTCCACTTT. This is translated as CASSLTGDSSPLHF.